A single T cell receptor beta chain is shown here with its context. The entry originates in a study of shared clonotypes between healthy human individuals. In the study overall: Per donor, three plates held CD4 naive cells, three held CD4 memory, two held CD8 naive and one held CD8 memory.

Positive CCR7 selection of CD45RO-negative cells yielded the naive CD8 cells, and terminally differentiated effector memory CD45RA+ cells were excluded. CDR1 is SGHAT, CDR2 FQDESV, per germline (reference sequence). CDR3 length equals 13 residues. With 5 bases clipped from V and 8 bases from J, the junction kept 6 bases outside the gene matches. The repertoire was sequenced with immunoSEQ multiplex PCR; TCRdb's copy has only in-frame clones and lacks some. The sample has a few hundred thousand clones; over 95% are singletons. This chain links TRBV11-1 with TRBJ2-4, with 7 positions matching TRBD1. The sample was naive CD8+ T cells sorted from blood. This receptor was identified in a woman aged 25 to 39 in good health. CDR3: CASSAQGIDIQYF. CDR3 sequence (DNA): TGTGCCAGCAGCGCACAGGGGATCGACATTCAGTACTTC.